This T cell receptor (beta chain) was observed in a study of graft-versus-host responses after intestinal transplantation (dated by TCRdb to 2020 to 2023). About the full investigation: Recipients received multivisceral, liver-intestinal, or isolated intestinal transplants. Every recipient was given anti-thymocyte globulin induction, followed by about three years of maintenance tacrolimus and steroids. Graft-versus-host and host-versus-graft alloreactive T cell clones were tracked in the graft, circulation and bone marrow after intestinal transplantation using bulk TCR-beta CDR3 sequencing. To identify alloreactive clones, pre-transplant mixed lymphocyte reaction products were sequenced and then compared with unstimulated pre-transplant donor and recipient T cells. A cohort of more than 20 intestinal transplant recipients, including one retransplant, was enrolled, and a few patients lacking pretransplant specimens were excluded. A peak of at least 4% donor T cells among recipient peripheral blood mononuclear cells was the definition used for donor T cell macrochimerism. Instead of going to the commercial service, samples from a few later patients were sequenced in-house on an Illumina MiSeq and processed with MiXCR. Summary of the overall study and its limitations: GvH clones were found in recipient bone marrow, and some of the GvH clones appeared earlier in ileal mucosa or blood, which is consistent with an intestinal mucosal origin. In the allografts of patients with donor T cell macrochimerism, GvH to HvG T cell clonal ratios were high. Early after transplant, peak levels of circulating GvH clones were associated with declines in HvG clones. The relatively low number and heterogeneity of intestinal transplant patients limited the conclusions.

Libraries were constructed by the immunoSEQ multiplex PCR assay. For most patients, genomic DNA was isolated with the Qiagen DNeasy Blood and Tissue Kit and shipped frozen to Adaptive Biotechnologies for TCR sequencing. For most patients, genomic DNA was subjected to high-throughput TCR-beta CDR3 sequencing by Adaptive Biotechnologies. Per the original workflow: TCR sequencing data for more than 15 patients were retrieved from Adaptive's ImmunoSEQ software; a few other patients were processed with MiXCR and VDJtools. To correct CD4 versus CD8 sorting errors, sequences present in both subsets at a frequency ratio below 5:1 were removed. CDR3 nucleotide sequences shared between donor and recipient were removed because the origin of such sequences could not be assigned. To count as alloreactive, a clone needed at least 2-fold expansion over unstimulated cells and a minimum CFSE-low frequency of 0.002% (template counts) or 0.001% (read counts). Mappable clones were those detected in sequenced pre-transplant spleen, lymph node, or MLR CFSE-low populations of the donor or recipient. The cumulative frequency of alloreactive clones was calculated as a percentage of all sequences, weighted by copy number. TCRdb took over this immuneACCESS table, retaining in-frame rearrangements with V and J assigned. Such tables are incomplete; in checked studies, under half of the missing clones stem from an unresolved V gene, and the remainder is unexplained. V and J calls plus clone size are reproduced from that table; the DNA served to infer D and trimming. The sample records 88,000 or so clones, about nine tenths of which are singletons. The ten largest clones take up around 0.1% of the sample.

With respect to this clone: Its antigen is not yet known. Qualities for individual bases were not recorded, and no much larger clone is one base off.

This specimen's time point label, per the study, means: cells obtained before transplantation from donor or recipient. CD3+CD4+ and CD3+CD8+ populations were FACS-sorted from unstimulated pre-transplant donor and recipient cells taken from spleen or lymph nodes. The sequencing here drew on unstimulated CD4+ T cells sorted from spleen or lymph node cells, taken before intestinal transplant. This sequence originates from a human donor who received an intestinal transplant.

The CDR3 region reads CASSPEIGGNYGYTF. The bases read TGTGCCAGCTCACCTGAAATCGGGGGGAACTATGGCTACACCTTC. This chain is built from TRBV18 and TRBJ1-2, and possibly TRBD1, on 5 matching bases. For CDR1 and CDR2, the germline V gene lists KGHSH and LQKENI. At the junction V is shortened by 3 bases and J by 2 bases, with 13 bases in between. The CDR3 contains 15 residues, cysteine and phenylalanine counted. Only the CDR3 part of the read is kept: 45 bases, read in frame from the first base.